This TCR beta chain was retrieved from a study of cytomegalovirus exposure and HLA in healthy donors. A remark on this clone: Its matching antigen is unknown.

Participants comprised healthy donors of bone marrow. The PCR was carried out with 60 Vbeta primers and 13 Jbeta primers. Here immunoSEQ multiplex PCR was the method, and the copy in TCRdb shows in-frame clones only, minus some. This sample has about 130,000 clones; around four fifths occur once, and the top ten carry around 1.6%. Study-wide points: A likely sequencing artifact accounted for one observed cluster of highly shared sequence variants. Analyses of presence and absence presupposed an approximately uniform sequencing depth across donors. Within an earlier analysis, most TCR beta V segments proved productive either about 87% or about 30% of the time.

Sequencing input: PBMCs. The clonotype originates from a female donor in good health and CMV-seronegative.

As DNA, the CDR3 is TGTGCCAGCAGCGAGACTAGCGGGAGGGCCCCAGATACGCAGTATTTT. It is translated as CASSETSGRAPDTQYF. This chain uses TRBV9 with TRBJ2-3; 14 bases line up with TRBD2. Germline V gene sequence: CDR1 SGDLS, CDR2 YYNGEE. V lost 3 bases, J lost 4 bases, and 4 bases stayed unmatched. The CDR3 consists of 16 residues.